The 20 T cell receptor beta chains below were found in one sample sequenced in a study of blood T cell repertoires in COVID-19. Profiled with immunoSEQ multiplex PCR; TCRdb holds only in-frame clones, not every one. The sample holds approximately 270,000 clones, roughly 89% seen once. Material: PBMCs or T cells enriched from blood (not recorded which). These receptors were collected from an older woman who had recovered from COVID-19.

This sequence joins TRBV27 and TRBJ2-1, with D unclear. Trimming removed 5 bases from V and 5 bases from J, with 10 bases in between. Germline CDR1 MNHEY, CDR2 SMNVEV (reference sequence). The length of the CDR3 is 13 residues. The CDR3 spells CASSLWSDNEQFF. DNA for the CDR3: TGTGCCAGCAGTCTCTGGTCGGACAATGAGCAGTTCTTC.

CDR3 sequence reads: CASSWTSGSFPDTQYF. CDR3 coding DNA: TGTGCCAGCTCTTGGACTAGCGGGAGTTTTCCAGATACGCAGTATTTT. The V and J genes are TRBV18 and TRBJ2-3; 13 nucleotides align to TRBD2. The CDR3 consists of 16 residues. Germline values: CDR1 KGHSH, CDR2 LQKENI. Trimming at V came to 6 bases and at J to 4 bases, leaving 7 bases not matched to a gene. The full variable domain, with the rest looked up from reference TRBV18 and TRBJ2-3, is NAGVMQNPRHLVRRRGQEARLRCSPMKGHSHVYWYRQLPEEGLKFMVYLQKENIIDESGMPKERFSAEFPKEGPSILRIQQVVRGDSAAYFCASSWTSGSFPDTQYFGPGTRLTVL.

This chain connects TRBV7-9 to TRBJ1-4; the match to TRBD1 covers 8 bases. The trim removed 0 bases at V and 5 bases at J, leaving 5 bases unmatched. CDR3 length: 16 amino acids. The germline CDR1 and CDR2 sequences are SEHNR and FQNEAQ (reference sequence). The CDR3 DNA sequence: TGTGCCAGCAGCTTAGCAGTACAGGGGGGGAATGAAAAACTGTTTTTT. As protein: CASSLAVQGGNEKLFF.

CDR3 sequence reads: CASSFNANSPLHF. As DNA, the CDR3 is TGTGCCAGCAGCTTCAACGCGAATTCACCCCTCCACTTT. The chain employs TRBV11-3 and TRBJ1-6, with D hard to call. CDR3 length equals 13 residues. The germline CDR1 and CDR2 sequences are SGHNT and YENEEA. Between the trimmed V and J ends, which lost 3 bases and 7 bases, there was a span of 7 bases.

The gene calls are TRBV2 and TRBJ2-2; no firm D call. Trimming left V 3 bases short and J 1 base short, with 9 bases between. CDR1 SNHLY and CDR2 FYNNEI come from the germline V gene. The CDR3 extends over 15 amino acids. The DNA for the CDR3 is TGTGCCAGCAGTGATTGGGCGCTGAACACCGGGGAGCTGTTTTTT. This translates into CASSDWALNTGELFF.

The chain uses TRBV7-8 and TRBJ1-6, with unresolved D. Trimming took off 2 bases at V and 0 bases at J, with 14 bases between the two ends. The CDR3 is 18 amino acids. CDR1 is SGHVS and CDR2 is FQNEAQ in the germline V gene. The CDR3 reads CASSLTWGVSSYNSPLHF. The CDR3, as DNA: TGTGCCAGCAGCTTAACGTGGGGAGTTAGCTCCTATAATTCACCCCTCCACTTT.

CDR3 in DNA: TGTGCCAGCAGCCCAGGGGGGGATACGCAGTATTTT. It specifies CASSPGGDTQYF. The J gene is TRBJ2-3, the V gene TRBV12-3 or TRBV12-4, with D perhaps TRBD1 (7 bases). V was shortened by 6 bases and J by 6 bases, with 10 bases between the two germline ends. The CDR3 totals 12 residues.

The gene calls are TRBV3-1 (or the pseudogene TRBV3-2) and TRBJ1-6, with 7 bases aligning to TRBD1. V trimming: 10 bases; J trimming: 8 bases; junction bases outside the gene matches: 14. The CDR3 length is 15 residues. Germline values: CDR1 LGHDT, CDR2 YNNKEL (reference sequence). This CDR3 reads CATSLGAQGDSPLHF. The CDR3 region has the DNA TGTGCCACGTCCTTAGGGGCGCAGGGGGATTCACCCCTCCACTTT.

The chain uses TRBV5-1 and TRBJ2-1; TRBD2 is a possible D gene (5 bases). The CDR3 is 14 residues long. CDR1 and CDR2 from the germline V gene are SGHRS and YFSETQ. With 6 bases removed from V and 0 bases from J, the gap between germline ends came to 10 bases. CDR3 in amino acids: CASKREPSYNEQFF. The CDR3 DNA follows: TGCGCCAGCAAAAGGGAGCCCTCCTACAATGAGCAGTTCTTC.

The chain is built from TRBV29-1 and TRBJ2-2; TRBD1 might be the D (6 bases). Germline CDR1 and CDR2: SQVTM and ANQGSEA. Trimming cost V 5 bases and J 7 bases, with 20 bases left between them. This CDR3 spans 15 amino acids. The CDR3 DNA follows: TGCAGCGTTTCGGACAGTCATGACGGCAACGGGGAGCTGTTTTTT. Protein product: CSVSDSHDGNGELFF.

The chain links TRBV18 to TRBJ1-5, with 7 bases fitting TRBD1. The trim removed 1 base at V and 6 bases at J, leaving 6 bases unmatched. The CDR3 totals 15 residues. The germline gives CDR1 KGHSH, CDR2 LQKENI. The CDR3 DNA is TGTGCCAGCTCACCACAGGGGGCAAAGGGTCAGCCCCAGCATTTT. This codes for CASSPQGAKGQPQHF. Supplemented by reference TRBV18 and TRBJ1-5, the full variable domain reads NAGVMQNPRHLVRRRGQEARLRCSPMKGHSHVYWYRQLPEEGLKFMVYLQKENIIDESGMPKERFSAEFPKEGPSILRIQQVVRGDSAAYFCASSPQGAKGQPQHFGDGTRLSIL.

CDR3 amino acids: CASSAERGGSYNEQFF. For the CDR3, the DNA is TGCGCCAGCAGCGCGGAGCGGGGGGGCTCCTACAATGAGCAGTTCTTC. J is TRBJ2-1 and V is TRBV5-1; 10 positions agree with TRBD2. Trimming cost V 4 bases and J 0 bases; bases outside gene matches: 4. Germline assignment: CDR1 SGHRS and CDR2 YFSETQ. This CDR3 spans 16 amino acids.

CDR3 in amino acids: CASTYREAYYSGNTIYF. CDR3 bases: TGCGCCAGCACCTATCGAGAGGCTTACTACTCTGGAAACACCATATATTTT. V and J are TRBV10-1 and TRBJ1-3; D is unresolved. The CDR3 contains 17 residues. V was cut by 7 bases and J by 0 bases, with 19 bases left in between. CDR1 and CDR2 (germline): WNHNN, SYGVQD (reference sequence).

The V and J genes are TRBV2 and TRBJ1-3; a weak D match, TRBD1 (5 bases). CDR3 length: 16 amino acids. V lost 7 bases and J lost 6, with 22 bases in between. CDR1 and CDR2 from the germline V gene are SNHLY and FYNNEI. The CDR3 coding sequence is TGTGCCAGCAAGGGTCGAACGAAGGGCAGGGTAAACACCATATATTTT. Protein: CASKGRTKGRVNTIYF.

The chain is built from TRBV3-1 (or the pseudogene TRBV3-2) and TRBJ1-1; D not certain. CDR3 size: 13 residues. Germline V gene data show CDR1 as LGHDT and CDR2 as YNNKEL (reference sequence). V was clipped by 3 bases and J by 1 base, with 6 bases between them. The CDR3 nucleotides are TGTGCCAGCAGCCAGACACCGAACACTGAAGCTTTCTTT. Its translation is CASSQTPNTEAFF.

J is TRBJ1-2 and V is TRBV24-1; TRBD1 matches 7 bases. Germline CDR1 reads KGHDR; CDR2 reads SFDVKD. Losses at the gene ends were 4 bases for V and 5 bases for J; bases not matched to a gene: 6. The CDR3 is made up of 14 amino acids. CDR3 sequence: CATSDQGTVYGYTF. CDR3 coding DNA: TGTGCCACCAGTGACCAAGGGACAGTTTATGGCTACACCTTC.

This clone was counted once. The rearrangement uses TRBV7-9 and TRBJ2-1; 11 bases fit TRBD2. The CDR3 is made up of 16 amino acids. Looked up from germline, CDR1 is SEHNR and CDR2 is FQNEAQ (reference sequence). V lost 5 bases and J lost 2; bases outside the gene matches: 5. DNA for the CDR3: TGTGCCAGCAGCCCCACTAGCGGGAGTACCTACAATGAGCAGTTCTTC. Encoded protein: CASSPTSGSTYNEQFF.

This chain links TRBV9 with TRBJ2-1; TRBD2 matches 8 bases. J was trimmed by 6 bases and V by 0 bases; bases with no gene match: 2. The CDR3 loop spans 14 amino acids. Per the germline V gene, CDR1 is SGDLS and CDR2 is YYNGEE. The CDR3 region has the DNA TGTGCCAGCAGCGTAGTAGGGACTAGCAATGAGCAGTTCTTC. Protein: CASSVVGTSNEQFF.

This sequence joins TRBV27 and TRBJ2-2; D is unclear. CDR3 size: 15 residues. V was cut by 4 bases and J by 4 bases, with 13 bases left in between. Germline V gene lookup returns CDR1 MNHEY and CDR2 SMNVEV (reference sequence). CDR3 amino acids: CASSSQTPGTGELFF. The CDR3 DNA is TGTGCCAGCAGTTCGCAAACCCCAGGCACCGGGGAGCTGTTTTTT.

The chain has TRBV4-1 and TRBJ1-1, with a tentative D call TRBD1 (5 bases). The CDR3 length is 14 residues. Germline CDR1 is MGHRA and CDR2 is YSYEKL. V lost 0 bases, J lost 5 bases, and 10 bases lay in between. The CDR3 loop is CASSQDGRATEAFF. The CDR3 nucleotides read TGCGCCAGCAGCCAAGATGGCAGGGCGACTGAAGCTTTCTTT.